This TCR beta chain came from a study of blood T cell repertoires in COVID-19. The overall study: Acute-phase and convalescent COVID-19 samples originated in the United States, Italy and Spain.

Looked up from germline, CDR1 is LNHDA and CDR2 is SQIVND (reference sequence). CDR3 length equals 18 residues. V was clipped by 5 bases and J by 1 base; unmatched bases: 10. This table comes from immunoSEQ multiplex PCR, and its TCRdb copy is limited to in-frame clones, with some not included. The sample has 140,000 to 150,000 clones, under 90% seen once. V is TRBV19 and J is TRBJ2-4; 11 bases map to TRBD1. The specimen sequenced was peripheral blood. This TCR was sampled from a man between 65 and 85 years old who had recovered from COVID-19. CDR3 amino acids: CASSVWTGGAGAKNIQYF. Written as DNA, the CDR3 is TGTGCCAGTAGTGTGTGGACAGGGGGCGCTGGGGCCAAAAACATTCAGTACTTC.